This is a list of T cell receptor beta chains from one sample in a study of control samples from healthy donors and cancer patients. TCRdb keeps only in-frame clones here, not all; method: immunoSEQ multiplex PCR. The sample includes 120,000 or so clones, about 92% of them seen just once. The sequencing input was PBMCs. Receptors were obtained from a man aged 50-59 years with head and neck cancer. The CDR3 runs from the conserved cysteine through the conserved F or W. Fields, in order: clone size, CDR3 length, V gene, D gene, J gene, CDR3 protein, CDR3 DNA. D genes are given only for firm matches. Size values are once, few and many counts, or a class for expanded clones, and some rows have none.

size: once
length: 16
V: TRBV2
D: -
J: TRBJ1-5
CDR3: CASKVSNFYSNQPQHF
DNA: TGTGCCAGCAAAGTCAGCAACTTTTATAGCAATCAGCCCCAGCATTTT

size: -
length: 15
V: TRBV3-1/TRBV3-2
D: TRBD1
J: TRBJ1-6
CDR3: CASSRLTGGFSPLHF
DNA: TGTGCCAGCAGCCGCCTGACAGGGGGCTTTTCACCCCTCCACTTT

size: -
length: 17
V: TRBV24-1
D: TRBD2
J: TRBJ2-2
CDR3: CATSGLAGARNTGELFF
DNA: TGTGCCACCAGTGGATTAGCGGGGGCCCGGAACACCGGGGAGCTGTTTTTT

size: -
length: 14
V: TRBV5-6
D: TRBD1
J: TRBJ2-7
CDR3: CASSFRRGNDEQYF
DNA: TGTGCCAGCAGCTTCCGCAGGGGGAATGACGAGCAGTACTTC

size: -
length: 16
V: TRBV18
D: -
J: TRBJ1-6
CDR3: CASSRGTYTYNSPLHF
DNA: TGTGCCAGCTCTCGGGGGACCTACACCTATAATTCACCCCTCCACTTT

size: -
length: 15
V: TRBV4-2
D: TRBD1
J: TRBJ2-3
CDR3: CASSQRTGNTDTQYF
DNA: TGTGCCAGCAGCCAAAGGACAGGGAACACAGATACGCAGTATTTT

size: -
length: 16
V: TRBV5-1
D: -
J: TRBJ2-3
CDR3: CASSTTYLSSTDTQYF
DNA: TGCGCCAGCAGTACGACTTACTTGTCTAGCACAGATACGCAGTATTTT

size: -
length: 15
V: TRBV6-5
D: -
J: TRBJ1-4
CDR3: CASRALQGASEKLFF
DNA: TGTGCCAGCAGAGCTTTACAGGGAGCTAGTGAAAAACTGTTTTTT

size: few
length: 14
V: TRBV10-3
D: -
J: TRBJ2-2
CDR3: CAIKGATGAGELFF
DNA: TGTGCCATCAAGGGCGCCACGGGGGCCGGGGAGCTGTTTTTT

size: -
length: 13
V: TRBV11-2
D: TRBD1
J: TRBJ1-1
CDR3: CASSVSRQGTAFF
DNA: TGTGCCAGCAGCGTCTCGCGACAGGGTACAGCTTTCTTT

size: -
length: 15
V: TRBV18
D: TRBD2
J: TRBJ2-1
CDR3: CASSQAGVIYNEQFF
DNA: TGTGCCAGCTCACAAGCGGGGGTAATTTACAATGAGCAGTTCTTC

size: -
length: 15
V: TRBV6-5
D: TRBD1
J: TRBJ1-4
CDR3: CASRGVGTANEKLFF
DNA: TGTGCCAGCAGGGGGGTAGGGACAGCGAATGAAAAACTGTTTTTT

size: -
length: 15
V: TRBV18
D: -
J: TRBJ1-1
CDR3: CASSELSGAGTEAFF
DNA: TGTGCCAGCTCAGAATTATCAGGGGCAGGAACTGAAGCTTTCTTT

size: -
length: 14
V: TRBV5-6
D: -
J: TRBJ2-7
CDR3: CASSLIQPSYEQYF
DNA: TGTGCCAGCAGCTTGATACAGCCCTCCTACGAGCAGTACTTC

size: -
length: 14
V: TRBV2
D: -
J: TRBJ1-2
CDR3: CASSVGAGNYGYTF
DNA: TGTGCCAGCAGTGTGGGGGCAGGGAACTATGGCTACACCTTC

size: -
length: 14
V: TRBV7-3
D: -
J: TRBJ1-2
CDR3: CASSLAGGNYGYTF
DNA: TGTGCCAGCAGCTTAGCGGGGGGCAACTATGGCTACACCTTC

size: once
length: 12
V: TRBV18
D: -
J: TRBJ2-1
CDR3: CASSRYEDEQFF
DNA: TGTGCCAGCTCACGATATGAGGATGAGCAGTTCTTC

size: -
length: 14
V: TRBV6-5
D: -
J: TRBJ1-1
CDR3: CASIPGGLGTEAFF
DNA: TGTGCCAGCATTCCGGGGGGGCTTGGCACTGAAGCTTTCTTT

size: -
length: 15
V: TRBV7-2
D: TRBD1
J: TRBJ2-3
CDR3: CASSFGGQGLDTQYF
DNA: TGTGCCAGCAGCTTTGGCGGACAGGGCCTAGATACGCAGTATTTT

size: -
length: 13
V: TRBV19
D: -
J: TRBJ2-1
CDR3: CASREKAGNEQFF
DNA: TGTGCCAGTAGGGAGAAGGCGGGTAATGAGCAGTTCTTC

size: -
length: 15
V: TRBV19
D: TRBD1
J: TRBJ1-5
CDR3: CASSRGTGSNQPQHF
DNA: TGTGCCAGTAGTAGAGGGACAGGGAGCAATCAGCCCCAGCATTTT

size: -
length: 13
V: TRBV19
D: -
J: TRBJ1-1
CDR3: CASSRDRVTEAFF
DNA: TGTGCCAGTAGTAGGGATAGGGTCACTGAAGCTTTCTTT

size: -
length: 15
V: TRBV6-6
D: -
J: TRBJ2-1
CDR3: CASYHQAKGYNEQFF
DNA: TGTGCCAGCTACCATCAGGCAAAGGGTTACAATGAGCAGTTCTTC

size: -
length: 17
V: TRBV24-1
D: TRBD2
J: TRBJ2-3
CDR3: CATSDPTSGGAWDTQYF
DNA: TGTGCCACCAGTGATCCTACTAGCGGGGGGGCATGGGATACGCAGTATTTT

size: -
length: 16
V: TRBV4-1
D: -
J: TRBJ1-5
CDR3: CASSQEGRGSNQPQHF
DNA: TGCGCCAGCAGCCAAGAGGGTCGGGGGAGCAATCAGCCCCAGCATTTT

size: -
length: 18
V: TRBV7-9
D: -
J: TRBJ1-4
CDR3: CASSQPGGGYETNEKLFF
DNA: TGTGCCAGCAGCCAACCCGGCGGAGGGTATGAAACTAATGAAAAACTGTTTTTT

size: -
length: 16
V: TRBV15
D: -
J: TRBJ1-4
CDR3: CATSRVAAGANEKLFF
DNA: TGTGCCACCAGCAGAGTCGCAGCGGGGGCTAATGAAAAACTGTTTTTT